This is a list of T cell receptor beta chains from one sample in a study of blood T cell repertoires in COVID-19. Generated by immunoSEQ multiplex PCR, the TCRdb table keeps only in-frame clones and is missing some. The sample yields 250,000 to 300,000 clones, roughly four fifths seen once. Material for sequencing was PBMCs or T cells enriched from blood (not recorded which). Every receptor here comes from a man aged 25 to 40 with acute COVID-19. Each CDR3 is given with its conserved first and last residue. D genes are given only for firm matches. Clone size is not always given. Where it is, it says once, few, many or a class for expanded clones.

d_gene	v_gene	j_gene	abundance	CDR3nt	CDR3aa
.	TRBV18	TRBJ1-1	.	TGTGCCAGCTCACCACGGGGGGGAGAAGCTTTCTTT	CASSPRGGEAFF
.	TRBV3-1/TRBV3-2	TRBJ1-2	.	TGTGCCAGCAGCCAAGGTACAGTAGTAGGTGGCTACACCTTC	CASSQGTVVGGYTF
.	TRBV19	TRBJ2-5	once	TGTGCCAGCAGGGGAACAAGCGGGGTCCGAGAGACCCAGTACTTC	CASRGTSGVRETQYF
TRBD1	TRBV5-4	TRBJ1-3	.	TGTGCCAGCAGCTATCGGGACAGGGGAAACACCATATATTTT	CASSYRDRGNTIYF
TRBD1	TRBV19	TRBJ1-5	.	TGTGCCAGTGGCCGGGCGGGGACAGCTAGCAATCAGCCCCAGCATTTT	CASGRAGTASNQPQHF
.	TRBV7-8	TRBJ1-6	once	TGTGCCAGCAGCCCAGCCCGGCGGGTGGGGTATAATTCACCCCTCCACTTT	CASSPARRVGYNSPLHF
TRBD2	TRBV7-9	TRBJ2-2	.	TGTGCCAGCAGTGAACTGGCGGGAGGGTCTCCCGGGGAGCTGTTTTTT	CASSELAGGSPGELFF
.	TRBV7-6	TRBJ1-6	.	TGTGCCAGCAGACTAGGTGCGGGGACCAATTCACCCCTCCACTTT	CASRLGAGTNSPLHF
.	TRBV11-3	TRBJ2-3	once	TGTGCCAGCAGCTTGGACTACTTCACAGATACGCAGTATTTT	CASSLDYFTDTQYF
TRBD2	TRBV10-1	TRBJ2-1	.	TGCGCCAGCAGTGCTAGCGGGGGCCTCTGGTATGAGCAGTTCTTC	CASSASGGLWYEQFF
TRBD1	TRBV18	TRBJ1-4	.	TGTGCCAGCTCACCTCCCGGACAGGATTTTAATGAAAAACTGTTTTTT	CASSPPGQDFNEKLFF
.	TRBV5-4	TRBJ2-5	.	TGTGCCAGCAGGCGGGCGGGGGAGACCCAGTACTTC	CASRRAGETQYF
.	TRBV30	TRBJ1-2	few	TGTGCCTGGAGTCGTGGGCAGGTTCGTGGCTACACCTTC	CAWSRGQVRGYTF
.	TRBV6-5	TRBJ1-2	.	TGTGCCAGCAGGGGGGGTTACGGCTACACCTTC	CASRGGYGYTF
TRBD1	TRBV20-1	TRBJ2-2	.	TGCAGTGCTAGTTTACAGGGGTACACCGGGGAGCTGTTTTTT	CSASLQGYTGELFF
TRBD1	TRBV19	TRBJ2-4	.	TGTGCCAGTAGTTTCTCCGGGACAGGGGGCGCCAAAAACATTCAGTACTTC	CASSFSGTGGAKNIQYF
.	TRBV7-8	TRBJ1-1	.	TGTGCCAGCAGCTTACCTCCGAAGGGGGGGACGGACACTGAAGCTTTCTTT	CASSLPPKGGTDTEAFF
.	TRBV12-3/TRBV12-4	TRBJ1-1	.	TGTGCCAGCACTTGGGGGGGACTTGAAGCTTTCTTT	CASTWGGLEAFF
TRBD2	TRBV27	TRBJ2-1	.	TGTGCCAGCAGTCGGATAGCGGGGGGGCAAGAGCAGTTCTTC	CASSRIAGGQEQFF
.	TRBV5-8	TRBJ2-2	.	TGTGCCAGCAGCTTGACGTTAGGGACACAAATCACCGGGGAGCTGTTTTTT	CASSLTLGTQITGELFF
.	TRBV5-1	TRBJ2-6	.	TGCGCCAGCAGCTTGGTTTCGGCAGGGGCTGGGGCCAACGTCCTGACTTTC	CASSLVSAGAGANVLTF
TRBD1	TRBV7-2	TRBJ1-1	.	TGTGCCAGCAGCTCGTGGACAGGGGGTAACACTGAAGCTTTCTTT	CASSSWTGGNTEAFF
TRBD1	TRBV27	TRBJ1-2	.	TGTGCCAGCAGTTTATATTCTCTGGGGACAGGGGGCGAACGGAATGGCTACACCTTC	CASSLYSLGTGGERNGYTF
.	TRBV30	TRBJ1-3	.	TGTGCCTGGAGTGGGGGACTCAGTGGAAACACCATATATTTT	CAWSGGLSGNTIYF
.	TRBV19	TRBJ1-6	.	TGTGCCAGTGCGATGCGCTCCTATAATTCACCCCTCCACTTT	CASAMRSYNSPLHF
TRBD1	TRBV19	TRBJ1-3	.	TGTGCCAGTAGTTTCCTCGCACAGGGGGCCCACTCTGGAAACACCATATATTTT	CASSFLAQGAHSGNTIYF
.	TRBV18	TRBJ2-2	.	TGTGCCAGCTCACCACCGATACAGGAGTACACCGGGGAGCTGTTTTTT	CASSPPIQEYTGELFF
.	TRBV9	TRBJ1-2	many	TGTGCCAGCAGCTCCCACGAGACCTTCGGGGGCTACACCTTC	CASSSHETFGGYTF
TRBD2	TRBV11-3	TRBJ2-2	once	TGTGCCAGCAGCTTAGTCTGGAGCGGGAGGAACACCGGGGAGCTGTTTTTT	CASSLVWSGRNTGELFF
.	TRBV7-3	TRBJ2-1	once	TGTGCCAGCAGCCCAACGACTAGGACCGCCTACAATGAGCAGTTCTTC	CASSPTTRTAYNEQFF
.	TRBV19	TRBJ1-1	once	TGTGCCAGTACGCGTCCGGGGGGTAGAACTGAAGCTTTCTTT	CASTRPGGRTEAFF
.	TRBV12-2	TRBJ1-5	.	TGTGCAAGTCGCCCGAATGATACAGGGAGTCAGCCCCAGCATTTT	CASRPNDTGSQPQHF
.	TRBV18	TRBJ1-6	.	TGTGCCAGCTCACCACAGCGACAGGTTAATTCACCCCTCCACTTT	CASSPQRQVNSPLHF
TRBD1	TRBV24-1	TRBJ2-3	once	TGTGCCACCAGTGATCTACAGGGGACAGATACGCAGTATTTT	CATSDLQGTDTQYF
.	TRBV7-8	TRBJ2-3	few	TGTGCCAGCAGCTTAGGGCAGCGTTTGGATACGCAGTATTTT	CASSLGQRLDTQYF
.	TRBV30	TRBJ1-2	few	TGTGCCTGGAGTCAGTCAGGGTTCAGCTATGGCTACACCTTC	CAWSQSGFSYGYTF
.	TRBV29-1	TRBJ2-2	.	TGCAGCGTTGAAGGCTCAGGCGGGTACACCGGGGAGCTGTTTTTT	CSVEGSGGYTGELFF
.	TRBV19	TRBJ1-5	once	TGTGCCAGTAGCCACCCCTCGGGAGGCAGGGAATCGGGCCAGCCCCAGCATTTT	CASSHPSGGRESGQPQHF
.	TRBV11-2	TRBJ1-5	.	TGTGCCAGCAGCTTAGATCCCGGGATTCAGCCCCAGCATTTT	CASSLDPGIQPQHF
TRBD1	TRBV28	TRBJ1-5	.	TGTGCCAGCAGTCCCGGGACAGGGAATCAGCCCCAGCATTTT	CASSPGTGNQPQHF
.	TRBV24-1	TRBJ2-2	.	TGTGCCACCAGTGCACACCTGAACACCGGGGAGCTGTTTTTT	CATSAHLNTGELFF
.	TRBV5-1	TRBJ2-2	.	TGCGCCAGCAGCCTCCAGGGAACCGGGGAGCTGTTTTTT	CASSLQGTGELFF
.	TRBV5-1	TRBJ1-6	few	TGTGCCAGCAGCTTGGAACTGATCAATTCACCCCTCCACTTT	CASSLELINSPLHF
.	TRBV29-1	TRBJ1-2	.	TGCAGCGTTGAAGATGACAGTAACTATGGCTACACCTTC	CSVEDDSNYGYTF
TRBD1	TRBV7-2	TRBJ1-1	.	TGTGCCAGCAGCTTAGTGGGCGTACACACAGGGGGCACTGAAGCTTTCTTT	CASSLVGVHTGGTEAFF
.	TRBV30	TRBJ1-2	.	TGTGCCTGGAGTGATCAACGTAGAGAAGGAGGTGGCTACACCTTC	CAWSDQRREGGGYTF
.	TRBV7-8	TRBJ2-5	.	TGTGCCAGCAGCTTAGAAGTAGGGGTGCGGGAGACCCAGTACTTC	CASSLEVGVRETQYF
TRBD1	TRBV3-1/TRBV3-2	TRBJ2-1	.	TGTGCCAGCAGCCCATGGACAGGGAGCTCCTACAATGAGCAGTTCTTC	CASSPWTGSSYNEQFF
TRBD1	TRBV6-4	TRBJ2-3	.	TGTGCCAGCAGTGATTCCAGGGGGTTCGGTCGGTCAGATACGCAGTATTTT	CASSDSRGFGRSDTQYF
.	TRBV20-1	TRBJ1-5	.	TGCAGTGCCGGAAGGGGTGGGCCCCAGCATTTT	CSAGRGGPQHF
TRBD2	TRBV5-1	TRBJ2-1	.	TGTGCCAGCAGCTTGAGTCCCGGGACTAGTGGGGGGGAGCAGTTCTTC	CASSLSPGTSGGEQFF
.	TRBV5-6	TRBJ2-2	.	TGTGCCAGCAGCTTTTGGTCGATCAGTACGGGGGAGCTGTTTTTT	CASSFWSISTGELFF
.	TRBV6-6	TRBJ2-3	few	TGTGCCAGCAGTCCGACTCGGAAGACAGATACGCAGTATTTT	CASSPTRKTDTQYF
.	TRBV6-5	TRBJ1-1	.	TGTGCCAGCAGTTACTCGAATCGCAGAGAAGCGATTGCTTTCTTT	CASSYSNRREAIAFF